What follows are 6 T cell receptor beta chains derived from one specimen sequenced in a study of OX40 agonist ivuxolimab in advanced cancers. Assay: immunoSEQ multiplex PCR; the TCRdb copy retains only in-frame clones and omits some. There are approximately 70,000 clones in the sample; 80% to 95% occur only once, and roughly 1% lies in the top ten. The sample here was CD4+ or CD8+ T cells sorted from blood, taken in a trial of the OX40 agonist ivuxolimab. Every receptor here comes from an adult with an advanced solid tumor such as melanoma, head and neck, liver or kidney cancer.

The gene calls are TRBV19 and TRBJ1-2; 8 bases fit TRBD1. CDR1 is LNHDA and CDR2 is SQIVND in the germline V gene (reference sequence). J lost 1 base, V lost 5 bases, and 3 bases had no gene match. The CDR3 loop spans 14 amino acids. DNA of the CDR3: TGTGCCAGTAGTGCAGGGGGCGATAACTATGGCTACACCTTC. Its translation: CASSAGGDNYGYTF.

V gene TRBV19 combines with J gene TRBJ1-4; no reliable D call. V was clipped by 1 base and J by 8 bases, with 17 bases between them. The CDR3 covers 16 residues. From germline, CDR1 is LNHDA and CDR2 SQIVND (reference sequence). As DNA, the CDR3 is TGTGCCAGTAGTATAGCTCGGTTACAACTAGGGGAAAAACTGTTTTTT. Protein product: CASSIARLQLGEKLFF.

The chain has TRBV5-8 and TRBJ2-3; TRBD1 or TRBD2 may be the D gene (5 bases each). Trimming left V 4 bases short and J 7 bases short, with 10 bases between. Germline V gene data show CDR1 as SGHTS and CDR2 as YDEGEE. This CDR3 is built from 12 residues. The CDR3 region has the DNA TGTGCCAGCAGCCAGGGAGTGAATACGCAGTATTTT. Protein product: CASSQGVNTQYF.

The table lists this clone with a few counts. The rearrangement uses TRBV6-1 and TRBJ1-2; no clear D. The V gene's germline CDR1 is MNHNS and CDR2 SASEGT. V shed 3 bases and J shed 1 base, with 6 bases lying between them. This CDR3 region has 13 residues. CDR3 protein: CASSEVINYGYTF. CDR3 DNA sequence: TGTGCCAGCAGTGAGGTGATTAACTATGGCTACACCTTC.

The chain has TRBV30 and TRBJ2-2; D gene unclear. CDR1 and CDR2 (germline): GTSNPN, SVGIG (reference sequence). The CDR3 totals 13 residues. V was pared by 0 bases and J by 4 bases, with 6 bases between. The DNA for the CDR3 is TGTGCCTGGAGTGTTTCATTCACCGGGGAGCTGTTTTTT. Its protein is CAWSVSFTGELFF.

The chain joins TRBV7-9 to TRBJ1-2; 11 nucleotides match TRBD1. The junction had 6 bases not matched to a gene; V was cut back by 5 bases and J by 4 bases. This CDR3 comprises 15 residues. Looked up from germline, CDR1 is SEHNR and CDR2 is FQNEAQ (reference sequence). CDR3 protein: CASSREGQGGYGYTF. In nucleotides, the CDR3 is TGTGCCAGCAGCCGCGAGGGACAGGGGGGCTATGGCTACACCTTC. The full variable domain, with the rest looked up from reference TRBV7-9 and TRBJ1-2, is DTGVSQNPRHKITKRGQNVTFRCDPISEHNRLYWYRQTLGQGPEFLTYFQNEAQLEKSRLLSDRFSAERPKGSFSTLEIQRTEQGDSAMYLCASSREGQGGYGYTFGSGTRLTVV.